This entry concerns a single T cell receptor (beta chain). Per the original data handling: Researchers report that nucleated cell counts were estimated from reference gene primer amplification. Produced via immunoSEQ multiplex PCR; TCRdb's table is partial and in-frame only. Clonal size and the V and J genes are those of that table, whereas D and trimming came from the DNA. The sample holds under 300,000 clones, 88% seen once. The CDR3 consists of 17 residues. The V gene's germline CDR1 is MDHEN and CDR2 SYDVKM. The ends lost 3 bases at V and 5 bases at J; junction bases unmatched: 12. This sample stems from a study of blood T cell repertoires in COVID-19. Recovered participants had two consecutive negative NP/OP PCR tests, healthcare professional clearance, or symptom resolution.

The gene calls are TRBV28 and TRBJ1-1, with TRBD1 matching 10 bases. This clonotype originated in a woman aged 45-65 years who had recovered from COVID-19. Sample: PBMCs or T cells enriched from blood (not recorded which). In DNA, the CDR3 is TGTGCCAGCAGTTTGGGGTTCGGGACAGGGGAATGGACTGAAGCTTTCTTT. It is translated as CASSLGFGTGEWTEAFF.